The next 32 T cell receptor beta chains were all read from a single sample in a study of cytomegalovirus exposure and HLA in healthy donors. It was with 60 Vbeta and 13 Jbeta primers that the PCR ran. The protocol was immunoSEQ multiplex PCR, while the TCRdb copy is restricted to in-frame clones and leaves out a portion. The sample records about 160,000 clones, approximately 74% being singletons. The specimen sequenced was PBMCs. All receptors come from a woman younger than 45 in good health and CMV-seronegative.

This clone has just one count. The V and J genes are TRBV30 and TRBJ1-1; D not certain. Trimming stripped 5 bases from V and 4 bases from J, with 8 bases between. Germline V gives CDR1 GTSNPN, CDR2 SVGIG (reference sequence). The CDR3 length is 11 residues. The CDR3 sequence is CAWGEGTEAFF. The CDR3 DNA reads as TGTGCCTGGGGGGAGGGCACTGAAGCTTTCTTT.

There are a few counts of this clone. The chain combines TRBV28 with TRBJ1-5, with D possibly matching TRBD1 (5 bases). Germline V gene data show CDR1 as MDHEN and CDR2 as SYDVKM. V gave up 5 bases and J gave up 4 bases, with 24 bases separating them. CDR3 length: 18 residues. This chain's CDR3 is CASSPRGGRTGRNQPQHF. The CDR3 nucleotides read TGTGCCAGCAGTCCCCGGGGGGGAAGAACAGGTCGTAATCAGCCCCAGCATTTT. Full variable domain (outside the CDR3, taken from reference TRBV28 and TRBJ1-5): DVKVTQSSRYLVKRTGEKVFLECVQDMDHENMFWYRQDPGLGLRLIYFSYDVKMKEKGDIPEGYSVSREKKERFSLILESASTNQTSMYLCASSPRGGRTGRNQPQHFGDGTRLSIL.

The chain carries TRBV6-1 and TRBJ1-5; TRBD1 matches 8 bases. In germline, CDR1 is MNHNS, CDR2 SASEGT. V was pared by 7 bases and J by 0 bases, with 5 bases of the junction left unmatched. This CDR3 comprises 15 residues. Here the CDR3 DNA reads TGTGCCAGCACCACAGGGGGGGGTAGCAATCAGCCCCAGCATTTT. It specifies CASTTGGGSNQPQHF.

The chain is built from TRBV5-6 and TRBJ2-7; 7 nucleotides align to TRBD1. CDR3 length equals 14 residues. V shed 4 bases, J shed 2 bases, and the junction held 6 bases outside the gene matches. CDR1 is SGHDT, CDR2 YYEEEE, per germline. CDR3 DNA: TGTGCCAGCAGCGCCTCCGGGACAGCCTACGAGCAGTACTTC. Translated, it gives CASSASGTAYEQYF.

V is TRBV28 and J is TRBJ1-1, with no clear D. The CDR3 is made up of 13 amino acids. V lost 4 bases, J lost 0 bases, and 6 bases lay in between. Germline V gene lookup returns CDR1 MDHEN and CDR2 SYDVKM. CDR3 region: CASSSHMNTEAFF. In DNA, the CDR3 is TGTGCCAGCAGTTCACACATGAACACTGAAGCTTTCTTT.

The rearrangement uses TRBV2 and TRBJ2-6, with D possibly being TRBD1 (6 bases). V lost 5 bases and J lost 4, with 12 bases in between. This CDR3 has 15 amino acids. Germline CDR1 and CDR2: SNHLY and FYNNEI. Here the CDR3 DNA reads TGTGCCAGCAGTTCCACAGGGTACGGGGCCAACGTCCTGACTTTC. This translates into CASSSTGYGANVLTF.

This clone was detected only a few times. V gene TRBV4-3 combines with J gene TRBJ2-1, with D possibly matching TRBD2 (6 bases). Germline lookup yields CDR1 LGHNA and CDR2 YSLEER. V gave up 1 base and J gave up 1 base, with 14 bases separating them. CDR3 length: 17 residues. CDR3 sequence (DNA): TGCGCCAGCAGCCAAGTTTTTCGGGAGCCGTCCTACAATGAGCAGTTCTTC. It encodes CASSQVFREPSYNEQFF.

J is TRBJ2-3 and V is TRBV6-1; 11 bases fit TRBD2. This CDR3 has 18 amino acids. The V and J ends lost 2 bases and 4 bases, in that order; junction bases with no gene match: 11. CDR1 and CDR2 (germline): MNHNS, SASEGT. CDR3 in DNA: TGTGCCAGCAGTGAAACGGGGACTAGCGGTGCCCAAGCAGATACGCAGTATTTT. Protein: CASSETGTSGAQADTQYF.

V gene TRBV7-2 combines with J gene TRBJ2-7; 7 bases line up with TRBD1. The CDR3 sequence is 14 residues long. Germline-derived CDR1 and CDR2 are SGHTA and FQGNSA. The junction had 6 bases not matched to a gene; V was cut back by 2 bases and J by 5 bases. CDR3 amino acids: CASSLPPQGNEQYF. The CDR3 DNA follows: TGTGCCAGCAGCTTACCCCCACAGGGGAACGAGCAGTACTTC.

The chain couples TRBV20-1 to TRBJ2-5; D is undetermined. CDR3 length equals 11 residues. The V gene lost 5 bases and the J gene lost 0 bases, with 4 bases spanning the gap. The V gene's germline CDR1 is DFQATT and CDR2 SNEGSKA (reference sequence). CDR3 residues: CSAQYQETQYF. The CDR3 DNA reads TGCAGTGCTCAGTACCAAGAGACCCAGTACTTC.

This chain joins TRBV19 and TRBJ2-6; a possible D gene is TRBD1 (5 bases). Germline lookup yields CDR1 LNHDA and CDR2 SQIVND (reference sequence). V dropped 4 bases and J dropped 1 base, with 17 bases sitting between them. The CDR3 runs 18 residues. Here the CDR3 DNA reads TGTGCCAGTAGTAACGGGCCTCCAAAGGGGTCTGGGGCCAACGTCCTGACTTTC. Its protein is CASSNGPPKGSGANVLTF.

This clone was counted a few times. The genes are TRBV6-1 and TRBJ2-3, with 13 bases aligning to TRBD2. The CDR3 has 16 residues. V trimming: 5 bases; J trimming: 3 bases; junction bases outside the gene matches: 5. Germline values: CDR1 MNHNS, CDR2 SASEGT. CDR3 region: CASSQGTSGTTDTQYF. For the CDR3, the DNA is TGTGCCAGCAGTCAAGGGACTAGCGGGACGACAGATACGCAGTATTTT.

Points on this clone: The germline gene is not matched at one end of the junction; a read error may be the cause. The chain carries TRBV28 and TRBJ1-6; 9 nucleotides align to TRBD1. CDR3 size: 15 residues. The germline V gene encodes CDR1 MDHEN and CDR2 SYDVKM. CDR3 coding DNA: TGTGTCAGCAGTCCGTGGGACAGGGCCGATTCACCCCTCCACTTT. As protein: CVSSPWDRADSPLHF.

The genes are TRBV15 and TRBJ2-1; D gene uncertain. Deletions cut 5 bases from V and 9 bases from J, with 17 bases between. The CDR3 runs 14 residues. The V gene's germline CDR1 is LNHNV and CDR2 YYDKDF (reference sequence). The CDR3: CATSEDFPPGEQFF. As DNA, the CDR3 is TGTGCCACCAGCGAAGACTTCCCGCCGGGTGAGCAGTTCTTC.

V is TRBV6-6 and J is TRBJ2-7; D unclear. The length of the CDR3 is 14 residues. Germline V gives CDR1 MNHNY, CDR2 SVGAGI (reference sequence). V dropped 10 bases and J dropped 4 bases, with 20 bases sitting between them. The CDR3 nucleotides read TGTGCCACCCATGAAGGAGCTATAGTGTACGAGCAGTACTTC. Translation: CATHEGAIVYEQYF.

V and J are TRBV28 and TRBJ2-5, with 7 bases aligning to TRBD1. The CDR3 covers 13 residues. Germline V gene lookup returns CDR1 MDHEN and CDR2 SYDVKM. Losses at the gene ends were 3 bases for V and 5 bases for J; bases not matched to a gene: 3. The CDR3, as DNA: TGTGCCAGCAGTTTTCCGGACAGGGAGACCCAGTACTTC. It encodes CASSFPDRETQYF.

The chain uses TRBV9 and TRBJ2-6; D gene unclear. The V and J ends lost 4 bases and 4 bases respectively, with 9 bases between them. The CDR3 sequence is 14 residues long. Germline lookup yields CDR1 SGDLS and CDR2 YYNGEE. The CDR3 region is CASSSLAGANVLTF. The DNA for the CDR3 is TGTGCCAGCAGCTCCCTGGCCGGGGCCAACGTCCTGACTTTC.

The J gene is TRBJ1-4, the V gene TRBV6-5; D unclear. The CDR3 has 15 residues. The germline CDR1 and CDR2 sequences are MNHEY and SVGAGI. V was shortened by 2 bases and J by 7 bases, with 14 bases between the two germline ends. CDR3 residues: CASSYTGRGGEKLFF. The CDR3 coding sequence is TGTGCCAGCAGTTACACGGGCCGGGGAGGTGAAAAACTGTTTTTT.

This clone was counted a single time. The CDR3 loop reads CASFPSLAGGYNEQFF. CDR3 DNA: TGTGCCAGCTTTCCTAGTCTAGCGGGAGGGTACAATGAGCAGTTCTTC. The chain is built from TRBV7-2 and TRBJ2-1, with 12 bases aligning to TRBD2. The germline V gene has CDR1 SGHTA and CDR2 FQGNSA. The V gene end was trimmed by 8 bases and the J gene end by 4 bases; junction bases not matched to a gene: 9. This CDR3 is 16 amino acids long.

Remarks on this clone: Other DNA sequences of this sample code for an identical CDR3. The chain links TRBV7-9 to TRBJ1-4; D is uncertain. V lost 1 base, J lost 0 bases, and 6 bases lay in between. This CDR3 is built from 15 residues. Germline V gene sequence: CDR1 SEHNR, CDR2 FQNEAQ (reference sequence). CDR3 loop: CASSLDGATNEKLFF. As DNA, the CDR3 is TGTGCCAGCAGCTTAGACGGAGCAACTAATGAAAAACTGTTTTTT.

The chain recombines TRBV5-5 with TRBJ2-7, with 7 bases that match TRBD1. The CDR3 loop spans 14 amino acids. V lost 1 base to trimming and J lost 2 bases; unmatched junction nucleotides: 3. Germline CDR1 and CDR2: SGHKS and YYEKEE (reference sequence). The CDR3 loop reads CASSLTGQAYEQYF. CDR3 in DNA: TGTGCCAGCAGCTTGACCGGACAGGCCTACGAGCAGTACTTC.

J is TRBJ1-4 and V is TRBV4-3; D is ambiguous. This CDR3 is 15 amino acids long. Trimming took off 0 bases at V and 2 bases at J, with 7 bases between the two ends. Per the germline V gene, CDR1 is LGHNA and CDR2 is YSLEER. The CDR3 sequence is CASSQDYPTNEKLFF. CDR3 sequence (DNA): TGCGCCAGCAGCCAAGATTATCCCACTAATGAAAAACTGTTTTTT.

The gene calls are TRBV7-2 and TRBJ1-2; tentatively, D is TRBD1 (5 bases). Germline V gene sequence: CDR1 SGHTA, CDR2 FQGNSA. This CDR3 is 15 amino acids long. V gave up 4 bases and J gave up 4 bases, with 16 bases separating them. The CDR3 sequence: CASSSSGVSFYGYTF. CDR3 bases: TGTGCCAGCAGCTCATCGGGGGTTTCCTTCTATGGCTACACCTTC.

The V call is TRBV5-4, the J call TRBJ2-7, with 11 bases identical to TRBD2. The V gene's germline CDR1 is SGHNT and CDR2 YYREEE (reference sequence). The CDR3 has 15 amino acids. Trimming cost V 4 bases and J 6 bases; bases outside gene matches: 9. The CDR3 reads CASSLTSGEVREQYF. CDR3 coding DNA: TGTGCCAGCAGCCTGACTAGCGGGGAAGTTCGCGAGCAGTACTTC.

This clone appeared a few times. This rearrangement joins TRBV28 to TRBJ1-2; possible D gene TRBD1, 6 bases. CDR3 length: 15 residues. Trimming pared 5 bases from V and 1 base from J, leaving 14 bases between. From germline, CDR1 is MDHEN and CDR2 SYDVKM. The CDR3 bases are TGTGCCAGCAGTGGGTTGGGGGCTGGTAACTATGGCTACACCTTC. Translation: CASSGLGAGNYGYTF.

This clone is medium-sized. Other DNA sequences from this sample encode an identical CDR3 as well. This chain links TRBV5-1 with TRBJ2-1, with D possibly TRBD2 on 5 matching bases. CDR1 SGHRS and CDR2 YFSETQ come from the germline V gene. Trimming took off 3 bases at V and 3 bases at J, with 10 bases between the two ends. The CDR3 has 14 residues. CDR3 loop: CASSSSGGYNEQFF. In nucleotides, the CDR3 is TGCGCCAGCAGCTCGAGCGGCGGCTACAATGAGCAGTTCTTC. The whole variable domain, filled in from reference TRBV5-1 and TRBJ2-1, reads KAGVTQTPRYLIKTRGQQVTLSCSPISGHRSVSWYQQTPGQGLQFLFEYFSETQRNKGNFPGRFSGRQFSNSRSEMNVSTLELGDSALYLCASSSSGGYNEQFFGPGTRLTVL.

This clone has a handful of counts. The CDR3 DNA sequence: TGTGCCAGCAGGGGACTTATCAACACTGAAGCTTTCTTT. It yields the protein CASRGLINTEAFF. The chain links TRBV6-5 to TRBJ1-1, with D possibly matching TRBD1 (5 bases). The CDR3 contains 13 residues. V gave up 6 bases and J gave up 2 bases, with 10 bases separating them. Germline V gives CDR1 MNHEY, CDR2 SVGAGI.

The genes are TRBV15 and TRBJ2-1; TRBD2 agrees at 15 bases. Germline V gives CDR1 LNHNV, CDR2 YYDKDF (reference sequence). This CDR3 is built from 18 residues. Trimming removed 4 bases from V and 1 base from J; junction bases left unmatched: 5. The CDR3 sequence is CATSTPGLAGGSYNEQFF. The CDR3 DNA sequence: TGTGCCACCAGCACCCCGGGACTAGCGGGGGGTTCCTACAATGAGCAGTTCTTC. The variable domain in full, completed from reference TRBV15 and TRBJ2-1, reads DAMVIQNPRYQVTQFGKPVTLSCSQTLNHNVMYWYQQKSSQAPKLLFHYYDKDFNNEADTPDNFQSRRPNTSFCFLDIRSPGLGDTAMYLCATSTPGLAGGSYNEQFFGPGTRLTVL.

The chain is built from TRBV4-2 and TRBJ1-6; the D gene is possibly TRBD1 (5 bases). With 1 base removed from V and 8 bases from J, the gap between germline ends came to 15 bases. This CDR3 is built from 16 residues. The V gene's germline CDR1 is LGHNA and CDR2 YNFKEQ. CDR3 sequence (DNA): TGTGCCAGCAGCCAAGTCTGGGGGAGGAGGGATTCACCCCTCCACTTT. As protein: CASSQVWGRRDSPLHF.

The genes are TRBV9 and TRBJ2-3; D gene ambiguous. CDR3 length equals 14 residues. With 0 bases removed from V and 6 bases from J, the gap between germline ends came to 11 bases. From germline, CDR1 is SGDLS and CDR2 YYNGEE. Here the CDR3 DNA reads TGTGCCAGCAGCGTAGAGCTTGCGCGGGATACGCAGTATTTT. It translates to CASSVELARDTQYF.

The chain employs TRBV6-1 and TRBJ2-5; TRBD1 might be the D (6 bases). This CDR3 region has 14 residues. The V gene's germline CDR1 is MNHNS and CDR2 SASEGT. Trimming left V 11 bases short and J 5 bases short, with 21 bases between. CDR3 sequence: CACARTWGQETQYF. The CDR3 coding sequence is TGTGCCTGCGCGAGGACCTGGGGGCAGGAGACCCAGTACTTC.

This chain connects TRBV4-2 to TRBJ1-4; 7 bases map to TRBD1. Trimming at V came to 0 bases and at J to 7 bases, leaving 14 bases not matched to a gene. This CDR3 has 18 residues. Germline V gene lookup returns CDR1 LGHNA and CDR2 YNFKEQ. CDR3 nucleotide sequence: TGTGCCAGCAGCCAAGATCGACGGCAGGGGGATGAAGGTGAAAAACTGTTTTTT. This sequence encodes CASSQDRRQGDEGEKLFF.